This record looks at one T cell receptor beta chain sequence and its context. Its antigen is as yet unknown. The assay was immunoSEQ multiplex PCR, and TCRdb's table has in-frame clones only and misses some. The sample lists roughly 180,000 clones; around nine tenths were seen once. This entry belongs to a study of T cell responses to AZD1222 COVID-19 vaccine. Findings of the study overall: The peak T cell response came first, and repertoires were sampled only after it. Spike-specific TCR breadth and depth rose after two AZD1222 doses.

The CDR3 has 15 residues. Trimming cost V 4 bases and J 8 bases; bases outside gene matches: 7. The germline CDR1 and CDR2 sequences are SGHRS and YFSETQ. The specimen was peripheral blood, collected on day 0 of AZD1222 vaccination. The clonotype originates from an adult in good health. This sequence joins TRBV5-1 and TRBJ2-1; 12 bases are a match to TRBD2. The CDR3 DNA reads as TGCGCCAGCAGCCCTACTAGCGGGAGGTGGGATGAGCAGTTCTTC. It yields the protein CASSPTSGRWDEQFF. The full variable domain, with the rest looked up from reference TRBV5-1 and TRBJ2-1, is KAGVTQTPRYLIKTRGQQVTLSCSPISGHRSVSWYQQTPGQGLQFLFEYFSETQRNKGNFPGRFSGRQFSNSRSEMNVSTLELGDSALYLCASSPTSGRWDEQFFGPGTRLTVL.